These 20 T cell receptor beta chains originate from one sample sequenced in a study of T cell changes during pregnancy in multiple sclerosis. The repertoire was sequenced with immunoSEQ multiplex PCR; TCRdb's copy has only in-frame clones and lacks some. The top ten clones hold roughly 0.78% of a sample with around 40,000 clones, around nine tenths of them seen once. Sequencing used CD4+ T cells from peripheral blood mononuclear cells, obtained after pregnancy. Receptor source: a female donor in good health, enrolled as a control in a pregnancy study.

The chain employs TRBV4-3 and TRBJ2-5; 12 bases map to TRBD2. Germline CDR1 and CDR2: LGHNA and YSLEER. With V trimmed by 1 base and J by 7 bases, 10 bases remained unmatched. The CDR3 is 17 residues long. The CDR3 coding sequence is TGCGCCAGCAGCCAAGGGACCCTAGCGGGGGGGCGTGGGACCCAGTACTTC. It translates to CASSQGTLAGGRGTQYF.

V and J are TRBV4-1 and TRBJ2-3; D is uncertain. The CDR3 runs to 13 residues. The germline V and J ends were trimmed by 4 bases and 4 bases, with 9 bases remaining between them. Germline V gene lookup returns CDR1 MGHRA and CDR2 YSYEKL. CDR3 region: CASSLIGSDTQYF. The CDR3 coding sequence is TGCGCCAGCAGCCTCATCGGTTCAGATACGCAGTATTTT.

The rearrangement joins TRBV6-1 to TRBJ2-3; weak D call: TRBD2 (5 bases). The CDR3 length is 17 residues. Germline CDR1 and CDR2: MNHNS and SASEGT. Trimming shortened V by 2 bases and J by 0 bases, and 15 bases separated the two germline ends. The CDR3 here is CASSERGGGPSTDTQYF. CDR3 DNA: TGTGCCAGCAGTGAAAGAGGAGGCGGCCCTAGCACAGATACGCAGTATTTT.

The rearrangement joins TRBV9 to TRBJ2-3; 11 bases fit TRBD2. CDR1 and CDR2 (germline): SGDLS, YYNGEE. J was trimmed by 3 bases and V by 0 bases; bases with no gene match: 12. The CDR3 spans 19 residues. The DNA of the CDR3 is TGTGCCAGCAGCGTAGAGGCCAACCGGGCTAGCGGGAGGACAGATACGCAGTATTTT. Amino acid sequence: CASSVEANRASGRTDTQYF.

J is TRBJ2-5 and V is TRBV6-1; D is perhaps TRBD2 (5 bases). V lost 4 bases and J 5 bases, leaving 11 bases between the germline ends. The CDR3 totals 13 residues. CDR1 is MNHNS, CDR2 SASEGT, per germline. The CDR3 loop is CASSVNPGETQYF. In nucleotides, the CDR3 is TGTGCCAGCAGTGTAAATCCGGGGGAGACCCAGTACTTC.

V is TRBV5-6 and J is TRBJ1-6; D is ambiguous. The CDR3 has 14 residues. CDR1 and CDR2 (germline): SGHDT, YYEEEE. Trimming removed 4 bases from V and 10 bases from J, with 15 bases in between. CDR3 amino acids: CASSSGPLGSPLHF. For the CDR3, the DNA is TGTGCCAGCAGCAGCGGACCTCTGGGATCACCCCTCCACTTT.

This rearrangement joins TRBV9 to TRBJ1-2, with 10 bases that match TRBD1. The CDR3 has 15 amino acids. V shed 3 bases, J shed 4 bases, and the junction held 6 bases outside the gene matches. Germline CDR1 and CDR2: SGDLS and YYNGEE. The CDR3 nucleotides read TGTGCCAGCAGCGCCGACAGGGGGCTTAGCTATGGCTACACCTTC. This gives the protein CASSADRGLSYGYTF.

The chain carries TRBV19 and TRBJ2-6; no reliable D call. The V and J ends lost 3 bases and 0 bases respectively, with 15 bases between them. CDR3 length equals 18 residues. CDR1 LNHDA and CDR2 SQIVND come from the germline V gene (reference sequence). CDR3 loop: CASSMFVGLSSGANVLTF. CDR3 nucleotide sequence: TGTGCCAGTAGTATGTTTGTGGGCCTAAGCTCTGGGGCCAACGTCCTGACTTTC.

V is TRBV5-1 and J is TRBJ2-2; TRBD1 aligns across 7 bases. CDR3 length equals 16 residues. CDR1 and CDR2 from the germline V gene are SGHRS and YFSETQ. The J segment lost 1 base and the V segment lost 4 bases, leaving 7 bases of the junction unmatched. The CDR3 reads CASSPGQLGNTGELFF. CDR3 coding DNA: TGCGCCAGCAGCCCGGGACAGTTGGGGAACACCGGGGAGCTGTTTTTT.

The gene calls are TRBV7-9 and TRBJ1-6; D may be TRBD1 (6 bases). This CDR3 contains 13 residues. CDR1 SEHNR and CDR2 FQNEAQ come from the germline V gene (reference sequence). V dropped 1 base and J dropped 17 bases, with 15 bases sitting between them. CDR3 nucleotide sequence: TGTGCCAGCAGCTTAGGAGGGACACCAGTGGTCCACTTT. Translating it yields CASSLGGTPVVHF.

This rearrangement joins TRBV9 to TRBJ2-3, with 7 bases aligning to TRBD1. This CDR3 region has 15 residues. V shed 4 bases and J 3 bases; nucleotides not matched to a gene: 8. CDR1 and CDR2 from the germline V gene are SGDLS and YYNGEE. CDR3: CASSPTGFLTDTQYF. CDR3 DNA sequence: TGTGCCAGCAGCCCGACAGGGTTTCTGACAGATACGCAGTATTTT.

The rearrangement links TRBV4-2 to TRBJ2-4; 8 bases line up with TRBD2. After removal of 0 bases from V and 3 bases from J, the junction contained 4 bases not matched to a gene. The CDR3 has 16 amino acids. Germline V gene data show CDR1 as LGHNA and CDR2 as YNFKEQ. CDR3 sequence: CASSQDGTRNKNIQYF. The CDR3 coding sequence is TGTGCCAGCAGCCAAGATGGGACTAGAAACAAAAACATTCAGTACTTC.

This chain connects TRBV11-3 to TRBJ2-1, with 8 bases fitting TRBD2. This CDR3 is 14 amino acids long. With V trimmed by 5 bases and J by 10 bases, 10 bases remained unmatched. Germline V gene data show CDR1 as SGHNT and CDR2 as YENEEA. CDR3 sequence: CASSPVAGGGEQFF. CDR3 DNA: TGTGCCAGCAGCCCGGTGGCGGGGGGTGGGGAGCAGTTCTTC.

V gene TRBV5-1 combines with J gene TRBJ2-7; a weak D match, TRBD1 (5 bases). The V and J ends lost 6 bases and 0 bases respectively, with 13 bases between them. This CDR3 is 14 amino acids long. Germline CDR1 is SGHRS and CDR2 is YFSETQ. CDR3 in amino acids: CASTTDTSSYEQYF. CDR3 nucleotide sequence: TGCGCCAGCACAACGGACACAAGCTCCTACGAGCAGTACTTC.

The chain is built from TRBV10-2 and TRBJ2-7; D might be TRBD2 (5 bases). The V end was cut by 0 bases, the J end by 6 bases, with 15 bases between. The germline gives CDR1 WSHSY, CDR2 SAAADI. This CDR3 has 15 amino acids. In DNA form, the CDR3 reads TGCGCCAGCAGTGAGTCAAGGACTGCCCGGAGCGAGCAGTACTTC. Its protein product is CASSESRTARSEQYF.

On this clone itself: One junction end does not reproduce the germline sequence, and a read error may be involved. The chain is built from TRBV7-7 and TRBJ2-1, with D perhaps matching TRBD2 (6 bases). This CDR3 region has 13 residues. Germline V lookup: CDR1 SSHAT, CDR2 FNYEAQ (reference sequence). The CDR3 is CASSQDYRDEQFF. CDR3 DNA: TGTGCTAGCAGCCAGGACTACCGGGATGAGCAGTTCTTC.

This rearrangement joins TRBV9 to TRBJ2-5, with D possibly TRBD1 on 6 matching bases. Trimming cost V 0 bases and J 7 bases, with 13 bases left between them. Germline CDR1 is SGDLS and CDR2 is YYNGEE. The CDR3 totals 14 residues. The CDR3 reads CASSVGELQGTQYF. CDR3 DNA sequence: TGTGCCAGCAGCGTAGGGGAATTACAGGGGACCCAGTACTTC. Using reference TRBV9 and TRBJ2-5 for the parts outside the CDR3, the full variable domain is DSGVTQTPKHLITATGQRVTLRCSPRSGDLSVYWYQQSLDQGLQFLIQYYNGEERAKGNILERFSAQQFPDLHSELNLSSLELGDSALYFCASSVGELQGTQYFGPGTRLLVL.

The genes are TRBV9 and TRBJ1-2; 7 bases align to TRBD1. This CDR3 is built from 14 residues. The germline V gene encodes CDR1 SGDLS and CDR2 YYNGEE. Trimming cost V 4 bases and J 6 bases; bases outside gene matches: 9. For the CDR3, the DNA is TGTGCCAGCAGCCCAACCGGGACAGATCATGGCTACACCTTC. Amino acid sequence: CASSPTGTDHGYTF.

The chain is built from TRBV9 and TRBJ2-3; the match to TRBD2 covers 10 bases. Germline V CDR1 and CDR2: SGDLS, YYNGEE. V dropped 4 bases and J dropped 2; count of bases not matched to a gene: 10. The CDR3 consists of 17 residues. CDR3 DNA sequence: TGTGCCAGCAGCCCCCAGCAGCGGGGGGGAATCACAGATACGCAGTATTTT. This sequence encodes CASSPQQRGGITDTQYF.

The chain uses TRBV7-7 and TRBJ2-1; TRBD1 matches at 8 bases. V was pared by 1 base and J by 8 bases, with 4 bases of the junction left unmatched. Germline V CDR1 and CDR2: SSHAT, FNYEAQ (reference sequence). This CDR3 region has 14 residues. DNA of the CDR3: TGTGCCAGCAGCTTAGACGAACAGGGGGATGAGCAGTTCTTC. It specifies CASSLDEQGDEQFF.